Presented here are 12 T cell receptor beta chains from one specimen sequenced in a study of T cell repertoires in cytomegalovirus infection. One entry per CDR3 protein, called by TCRdb with MiXCR from the reads. The sample carries around 900,000 distinct CDR3 sequences, roughly 31% recorded once. What these receptors recognize is not known. Sequencing used cultured CD8+ T cells from PBMCs, obtained from culture after CMV antigen stimulation. All receptors come from a human donor in good health (CMV status not recorded). Some clones in this sample may be carry-over from other donors' samples.

The chain carries TRBV7-9 and TRBJ2-7, with a tentative D call TRBD1 (7 bases). The CDR3 spans 16 residues. Trimming pared 5 bases from V and 4 bases from J, leaving 21 bases between. Germline loops: CDR1 SEHNR, CDR2 FQNEAQ (reference sequence). In DNA form, the CDR3 reads TGTGCCAGCAGCCTTACGGCGGGACAGCCTATTTACGAGCAGTACTTC. Its translation is CASSLTAGQPIYEQYF.

This clonotype has only a few counts. This chain uses TRBV7-8 with TRBJ2-5; 9 bases align to TRBD2. Germline CDR1 SGHVS, CDR2 FQNEAQ. The CDR3 contains 18 residues. Trimming removed 1 base from V and 6 bases from J; junction bases left unmatched: 15. The CDR3, as DNA: TGTGCCAGCAGCTTAGGCCGAGGGGGTCTAGCGGGGAAAAAGACCCAGTACTTC. It specifies CASSLGRGGLAGKKTQYF.

V and J are TRBV9 and TRBJ2-5; TRBD2 matches 11 bases. The CDR3 loop spans 17 amino acids. Looked up from germline, CDR1 is SGDLS and CDR2 is YYNGEE. The trim removed 2 bases at V and 4 bases at J, leaving 10 bases unmatched. The CDR3 DNA reads as TGTGCCAGCAGCGTGGGAATCAGACTAGCGGGGACAGAGACCCAGTACTTC. Residues: CASSVGIRLAGTETQYF. Together with reference TRBV9 and TRBJ2-5, the CDR3 gives the full variable domain: DSGVTQTPKHLITATGQRVTLRCSPRSGDLSVYWYQQSLDQGLQFLIQYYNGEERAKGNILERFSAQQFPDLHSELNLSSLELGDSALYFCASSVGIRLAGTETQYFGPGTRLLVL.

This rearrangement joins TRBV6-6 to TRBJ1-2, with TRBD1 matching over 7 bases. Germline V gene data show CDR1 as MNHNY and CDR2 as SVGAGI (reference sequence). V lost 5 bases, J lost 4 bases, and 13 bases stayed unmatched. The CDR3 has 16 amino acids. CDR3 in amino acids: CASSPLVGTAIYGYTF. CDR3 DNA sequence: TGTGCCAGCAGTCCGCTGGTCGGGACAGCGATCTATGGCTACACCTTC.

The rearrangement links TRBV6-1 to TRBJ2-7; D is unresolved. V shed 2 bases and J shed 2 bases, with 7 bases lying between them. This CDR3 has 13 amino acids. Germline V lookup: CDR1 MNHNS, CDR2 SASEGT. The CDR3 sequence is CASSESEPYEQYV. The DNA of the CDR3 is TGTGCCAGCAGTGAATCGGAACCCTACGAGCAGTACGTC.

This chain joins TRBV10-2 and TRBJ1-1; possible D gene TRBD1, 5 bases. The germline V and J ends were trimmed by 2 bases and 7 bases, with 11 bases remaining between them. The V gene's germline CDR1 is WSHSY and CDR2 SAAADI. The CDR3 has 13 amino acids. Here the CDR3 DNA reads TGCGCCAGCAGTGAGACAGGACTGAATGAAGCTTTCTTT. It codes for CASSETGLNEAFF.

V usage is TRBV12-5 and J usage is TRBJ2-7; a possible D gene is TRBD2 (7 bases). The germline V gene has CDR1 LGHNT and CDR2 FRNRAP. There are 15 residues in the CDR3. The V end lost 0 bases, the J end lost 5 bases, and 14 bases lay between the germline ends. The CDR3 nucleotides read TGTGCTAGTGGTTTGGTACGGGGGGCCGTCGACGAGCAGTACTTC. It specifies CASGLVRGAVDEQYF.

The rearrangement joins TRBV12-3 or TRBV12-4 to TRBJ1-6, with a possible D match to TRBD1 (6 bases). The length of the CDR3 is 20 residues. The V gene lost 3 bases and the J gene lost 5 bases, with 26 bases spanning the gap. CDR3 in amino acids: CASSFLVRASGTSNNSPLHF. CDR3 DNA sequence: TGTGCCAGCAGTTTTTTGGTCAGGGCTAGCGGGACATCAAATAATTCACCCCTCCACTTT.

The genes are TRBV4-3 and TRBJ1-6; 8 bases align to TRBD1. The CDR3 runs to 15 residues. Germline V lookup: CDR1 LGHNA, CDR2 YSLEER. Trimming took 4 bases from V and 8 from J; bases not matched to a gene: 7. The CDR3 reads CASSRQGLGDSPLHF. The CDR3 bases are TGCGCCAGCAGCCGACAGGGGCTGGGTGATTCACCCCTCCACTTT.

The table lists this clonotype with a count of one. V and J are TRBV18 and TRBJ1-2; 11 bases are a match to TRBD1. CDR1 is KGHSH and CDR2 is LQKENI in the germline V gene. The CDR3 length is 16 residues. Trimming cost V 3 bases and J 6 bases; bases outside gene matches: 9. CDR3 DNA sequence: TGTGCCAGCTCACCTATTCGGACAGGGGGCGCGCATGGCTACACCTTC. Protein: CASSPIRTGGAHGYTF.

This clonotype was found a few times. J is TRBJ2-2 and V is TRBV2, with 10 nucleotides matching TRBD2. V trimming: 3 bases; J trimming: 1 base; junction bases outside the gene matches: 5. The V gene's germline CDR1 is SNHLY and CDR2 FYNNEI. The CDR3 extends over 17 amino acids. CDR3 sequence reads: CASSDRTSGMNTGELFF. The DNA for the CDR3 is TGTGCCAGCAGTGACCGGACTAGCGGAATGAACACCGGGGAGCTGTTTTTT.

Only a few counts were recorded for this clonotype. CDR3: CASSLPERTDTQYF. DNA for the CDR3: TGTGCCAGCAGTTTACCAGAGAGAACAGATACGCAGTATTTT. This rearrangement joins TRBV12-3 or TRBV12-4 to TRBJ2-3; D ambiguous. The CDR3 runs to 14 residues. V was pared by 2 bases and J by 3 bases, with 9 bases between.